This is a list of T cell receptor beta chains from one sample in a study of cytomegalovirus exposure and HLA in healthy donors. The repertoire was sequenced with immunoSEQ multiplex PCR; TCRdb's copy has only in-frame clones and lacks some. This specimen shows nearly 200,000 clones; the ten leading clones hold 0.65% to 0.75%. The material sequenced was PBMCs. These receptors came from a boy younger than 18 in good health and CMV-seronegative. The conserved cysteine and the conserved F or W are not part of the CDR3 here.

V gene,J gene,CDR3 protein
TRBV5-1,TRBJ1-2,ASILPDRDDGYT
TRBV5-1,TRBJ2-1,ASKRTDLPHEQF
TRBV5-1,TRBJ1-1,ASSSRQGFTEAF
TRBV19,TRBJ2-3,ASKGAAADTQY
TRBV5-1,TRBJ2-7,ASSRPTGNEQY
TRBV15,TRBJ1-1,ATSPGQVNTEAF
TRBV30,TRBJ2-5,AWSVALQGGQETQY
TRBV5-1,TRBJ2-1,ASSQMERGVDEQF
TRBV19,TRBJ1-1,ASSTGQAIEAF
TRBV7-2,TRBJ2-7,ASTLGGTAYERY
TRBV29-1,TRBJ1-1,SDLGQLNTEAF
TRBV2,TRBJ1-6,ASRGPGTGYNSPLH
TRBV6-5,TRBJ1-5,ASSFLPGGSNQPQH
TRBV11-2,TRBJ2-2,ASSYFASGGPNTGELF
TRBV4-1,TRBJ1-6,ASSQVGGADNSPLH
TRBV6-4,TRBJ2-5,ASRQGAGETQY
TRBV7-3,TRBJ2-3,ASSRLPLASTDTQY
TRBV2,TRBJ1-4,ASSRAGLTNEKLF
TRBV18,TRBJ2-5,ASSPPGVQETQY
TRBV6-5,TRBJ2-1,ASSLALGASGGEQF
TRBV18,TRBJ2-7,ASSPRGPHEQY